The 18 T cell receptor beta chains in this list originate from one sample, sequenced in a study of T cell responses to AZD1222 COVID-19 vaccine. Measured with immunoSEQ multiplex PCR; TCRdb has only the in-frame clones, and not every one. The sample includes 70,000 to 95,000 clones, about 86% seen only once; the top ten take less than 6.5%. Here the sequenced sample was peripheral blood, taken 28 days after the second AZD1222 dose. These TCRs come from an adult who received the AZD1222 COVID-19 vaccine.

The CDR3 DNA reads TGTGCCAGCAGTCTATACCGGAGACAGGGAACCGGGGAGCTGTTTTTT. Translated, it gives CASSLYRRQGTGELFF. The chain uses TRBV27 and TRBJ2-2; 7 bases align to TRBD1. Looked up from germline, CDR1 is MNHEY and CDR2 is SMNVEV (reference sequence). V lost 5 bases, J lost 5 bases, and 11 bases stayed unmatched. There are 16 residues in the CDR3.

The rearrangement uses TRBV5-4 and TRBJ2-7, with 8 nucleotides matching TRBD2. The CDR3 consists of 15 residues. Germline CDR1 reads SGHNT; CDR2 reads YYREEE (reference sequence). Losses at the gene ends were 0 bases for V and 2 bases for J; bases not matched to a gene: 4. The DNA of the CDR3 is TGTGCCAGCAGCTTGGTGCTAGCGGGCCCCTACGAGCAGTACTTC. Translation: CASSLVLAGPYEQYF.

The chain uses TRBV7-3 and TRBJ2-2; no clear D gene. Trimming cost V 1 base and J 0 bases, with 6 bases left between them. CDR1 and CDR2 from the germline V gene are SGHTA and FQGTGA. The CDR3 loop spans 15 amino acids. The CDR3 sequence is CASSLRGSNTGELFF. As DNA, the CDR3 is TGTGCCAGCAGCTTAAGAGGTTCGAACACCGGGGAGCTGTTTTTT.

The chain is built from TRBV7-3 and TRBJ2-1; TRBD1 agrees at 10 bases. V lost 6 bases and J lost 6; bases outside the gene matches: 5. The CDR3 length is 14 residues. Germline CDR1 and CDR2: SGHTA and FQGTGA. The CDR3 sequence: CASRGGQGVNEQFF. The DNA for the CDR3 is TGTGCCAGCAGAGGTGGACAGGGGGTCAATGAGCAGTTCTTC.

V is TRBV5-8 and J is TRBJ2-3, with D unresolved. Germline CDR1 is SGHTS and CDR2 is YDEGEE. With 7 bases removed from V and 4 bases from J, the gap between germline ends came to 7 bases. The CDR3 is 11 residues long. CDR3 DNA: TGTGCCAGCCCTCGGGCAGATACGCAGTATTTT. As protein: CASPRADTQYF.

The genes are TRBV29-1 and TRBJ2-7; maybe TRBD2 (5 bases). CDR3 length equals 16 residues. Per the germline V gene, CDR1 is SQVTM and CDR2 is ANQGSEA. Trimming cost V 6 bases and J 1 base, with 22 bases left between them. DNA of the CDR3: TGCAGCGTCGTCCTCCCCGGGCGGGCCAATTCCTACGAGCAGTACTTC. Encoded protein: CSVVLPGRANSYEQYF.

The CDR3 here is CASSLDRSGDEKLFF. DNA for the CDR3: TGTGCCAGCAGCTTAGATAGGTCGGGTGATGAAAAACTGTTTTTT. This chain connects TRBV7-9 to TRBJ1-4; D is unresolved. Trimming stripped 1 base from V and 6 bases from J, with 12 bases between. The CDR3 has 15 amino acids. Germline CDR1 is SEHNR and CDR2 is FQNEAQ (reference sequence).

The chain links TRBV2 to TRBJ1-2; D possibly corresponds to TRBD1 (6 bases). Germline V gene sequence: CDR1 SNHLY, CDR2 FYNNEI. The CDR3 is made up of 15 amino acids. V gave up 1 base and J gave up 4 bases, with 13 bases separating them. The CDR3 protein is CASSEGRGAFYGYTF. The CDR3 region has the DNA TGTGCCAGCAGTGAAGGTCGGGGGGCTTTCTATGGCTACACCTTC.

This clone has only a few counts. CDR3 bases: TGTGCCAGCAGCGTAGGACCAGCGGGAACCTCGGAGACCCAGTACTTC. As protein: CASSVGPAGTSETQYF. V and J are TRBV9 and TRBJ2-5; 7 bases agree with TRBD2. V trimming: 0 bases; J trimming: 5 bases; junction bases outside the gene matches: 10. Germline CDR1 reads SGDLS; CDR2 reads YYNGEE. The CDR3 is 16 amino acids.

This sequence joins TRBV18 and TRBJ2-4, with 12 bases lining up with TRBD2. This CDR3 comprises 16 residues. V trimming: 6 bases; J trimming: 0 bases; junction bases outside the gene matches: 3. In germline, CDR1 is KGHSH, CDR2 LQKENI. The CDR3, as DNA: TGTGCCAGCTCGGCTAGCGGGAGGGTAGCCAAAAACATTCAGTACTTC. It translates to CASSASGRVAKNIQYF.

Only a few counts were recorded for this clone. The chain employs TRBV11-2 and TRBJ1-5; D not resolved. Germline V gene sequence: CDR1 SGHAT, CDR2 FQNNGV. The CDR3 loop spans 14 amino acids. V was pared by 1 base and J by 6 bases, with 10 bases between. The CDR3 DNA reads TGTGCCAGCAGCTTAGGGACGGGAGGTCAGCCCCAGCATTTT. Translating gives CASSLGTGGQPQHF.

CDR3 nucleotides: TGTGCCACTAAGGGATTTCGAGTAGAGGGCTACACCTTC. Translation gives CATKGFRVEGYTF. The chain is built from TRBV6-5 and TRBJ1-2; no clear D gene. The V end lost 10 bases, the J end lost 8 bases, and 20 bases lay between the germline ends. This CDR3 comprises 13 residues. The germline V gene has CDR1 MNHEY and CDR2 SVGAGI.

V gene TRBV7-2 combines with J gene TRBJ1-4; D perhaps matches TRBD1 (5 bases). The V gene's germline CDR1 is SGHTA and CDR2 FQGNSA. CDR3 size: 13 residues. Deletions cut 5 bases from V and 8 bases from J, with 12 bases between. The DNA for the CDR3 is TGTGCCAGCAGCGGGGCCTGGGGGGAAAAACTGTTTTTT. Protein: CASSGAWGEKLFF.

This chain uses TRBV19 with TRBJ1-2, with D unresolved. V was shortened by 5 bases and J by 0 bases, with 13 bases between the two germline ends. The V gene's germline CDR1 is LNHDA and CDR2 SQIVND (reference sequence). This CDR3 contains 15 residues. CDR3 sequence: CASSRSTTANYGYTF. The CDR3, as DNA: TGTGCCAGTAGTCGTAGTACCACAGCTAACTATGGCTACACCTTC.

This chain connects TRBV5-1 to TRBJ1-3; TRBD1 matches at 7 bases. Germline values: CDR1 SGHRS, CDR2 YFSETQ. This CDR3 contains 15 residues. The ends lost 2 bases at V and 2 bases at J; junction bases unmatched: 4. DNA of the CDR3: TGCGCCAGCAGCTTAGGACAGGCGGCTGGAAACACCATATATTTT. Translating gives CASSLGQAAGNTIYF. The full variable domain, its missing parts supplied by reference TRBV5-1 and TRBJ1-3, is KAGVTQTPRYLIKTRGQQVTLSCSPISGHRSVSWYQQTPGQGLQFLFEYFSETQRNKGNFPGRFSGRQFSNSRSEMNVSTLELGDSALYLCASSLGQAAGNTIYFGEGSWLTVV.

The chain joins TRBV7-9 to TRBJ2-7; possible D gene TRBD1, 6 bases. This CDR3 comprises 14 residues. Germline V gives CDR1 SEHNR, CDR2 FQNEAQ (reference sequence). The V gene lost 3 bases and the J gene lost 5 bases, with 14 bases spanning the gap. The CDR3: CASSFGQGRHEQYF. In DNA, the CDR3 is TGTGCCAGCAGCTTTGGGCAGGGGCGCCACGAGCAGTACTTC.

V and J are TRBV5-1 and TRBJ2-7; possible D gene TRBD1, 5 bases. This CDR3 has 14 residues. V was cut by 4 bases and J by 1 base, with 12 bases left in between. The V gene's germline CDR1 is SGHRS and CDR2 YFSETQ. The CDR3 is CASSVTPGSYEQYF. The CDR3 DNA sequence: TGCGCCAGCAGCGTGACCCCAGGGTCCTACGAGCAGTACTTC.

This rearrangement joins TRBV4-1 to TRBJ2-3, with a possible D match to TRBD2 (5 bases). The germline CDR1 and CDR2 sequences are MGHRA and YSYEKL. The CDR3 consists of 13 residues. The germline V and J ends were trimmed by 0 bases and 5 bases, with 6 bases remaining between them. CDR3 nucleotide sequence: TGCGCCAGCAGCCAAGATCGGGGAGATACGCAGTATTTT. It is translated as CASSQDRGDTQYF.